What follows is one T cell receptor (beta chain) and its context. The antigen it recognizes is unknown. Base qualities are not at hand, and no much larger clone is one base apart. At the DNA level, this CDR3 is encoded by other sequences in the same sample as well. TCRbeta CDR3 regions were amplified from genomic DNA by means of the immunoSEQ Assay, a bias-controlled multiplex PCR. The paper's processing steps were these. Within the assay, amplification of reference gene primers was used to estimate how many nucleated cells each sample contained. Sequence reads were collapsed and filtered to measure the absolute abundance of every unique TCRbeta CDR3 rearrangement. For each sample, productive Simpson clonality was calculated by taking the square root of Simpson's diversity index across productive rearrangements. Here the immuneACCESS table is served through TCRdb, limited to in-frame sequences with V and J called. Missing clones are a known gap in these copies; in checked studies unresolved V genes cover under half, and the rest lacks a known reason. Clone size and the V and J calls come from that table; the DNA yielded D and trimming. This sample comprises approximately 240,000 clones, less than 90% of them detected only once. About 5.1% of the sample is in the top ten clones.

This sample was taken from a study of blood T cell repertoires in COVID-19 (TCRdb year 2020). Looking at the study overall: Samples from collaborators originated in the United States, Italy and Spain and spanned both the acute and convalescent phases of COVID-19. Sample metadata almost always included a de-identified subject ID, COVID-19 status, age in years and sex. The dataset comprised deeply sampled blood TCRbeta repertoires from subjects exposed to, actively infected with, or recovered from COVID-19. HLA class I and class II types, where available, came from metadata supplied by the sample provider rather than from assay-based typing. The material from the prospective study consisted of cDNA or gDNA derived from T cells, B-cell-depleted T cells, or PBMCs. The samples were drawn from two sources: the first 160 participants of the ongoing ImmuneRACE study, and fewer than 1,500 subjects contributed by 6 global collaborators. The repertoires were released in a freely available public database intended as a resource for research on the immune response to SARS-CoV-2.

Points the paper makes about the study in general: Clinical and demographic metadata were provided uncurated, with the amount varying by source and participant.

Relative to germline, V is 3 bases shorter and J is 1 base shorter, with 9 bases between their ends. The CDR3 starts with the cysteine, ends with the phenylalanine, and has 14 residues. CDR3 DNA only is kept here, 42 bases in frame from base 1. CDR1 LNHDA and CDR2 SQIVND were looked up in the germline V gene (reference sequence). A second Seattle source provided samples from volunteer blood donors who had recovered from COVID-19. The collaborating institutions used their own protocols to collect whole blood in K2EDTA tubes. For TCRbeta analysis, collaborators shipped samples as frozen whole blood, isolated PBMCs, or DNA extracted from either of those sample types.

The clonotype was recovered from a woman aged 55-70 years who had recovered from COVID-19. The rearranged chain carries TRBV19 and TRBJ1-1; the D segment could be TRBD1, given 6 matching bases. Material for sequencing was peripheral blood. The DNA reads as follows: TGTGCCAGTAGTATTAGAGGGGGGAACACTGAAGCTTTCTTT. Its protein is CASSIRGGNTEAFF.